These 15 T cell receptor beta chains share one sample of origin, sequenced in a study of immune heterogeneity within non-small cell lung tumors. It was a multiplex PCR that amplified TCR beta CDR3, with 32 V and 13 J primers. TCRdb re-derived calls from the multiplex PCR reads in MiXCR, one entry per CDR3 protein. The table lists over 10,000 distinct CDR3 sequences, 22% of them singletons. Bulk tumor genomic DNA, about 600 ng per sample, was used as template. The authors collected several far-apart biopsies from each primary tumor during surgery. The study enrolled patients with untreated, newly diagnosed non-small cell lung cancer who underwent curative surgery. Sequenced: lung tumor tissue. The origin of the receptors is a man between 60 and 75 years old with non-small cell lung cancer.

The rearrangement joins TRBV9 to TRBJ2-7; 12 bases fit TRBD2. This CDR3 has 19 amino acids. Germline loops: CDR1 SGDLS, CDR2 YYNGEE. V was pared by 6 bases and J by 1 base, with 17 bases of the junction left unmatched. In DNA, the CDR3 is TGTGCCAGCACGTACCCCCCTAGCGGGAGGGCTCAAACTTCCTACGAGCAGTACTTC. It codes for CASTYPPSGRAQTSYEQYF.

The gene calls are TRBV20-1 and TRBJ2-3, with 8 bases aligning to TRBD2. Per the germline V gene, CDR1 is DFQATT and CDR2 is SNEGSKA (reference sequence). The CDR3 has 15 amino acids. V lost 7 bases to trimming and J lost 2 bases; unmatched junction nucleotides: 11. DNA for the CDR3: TGCAGTGTAATCCAAGGACTAGCATACACAGATACGCAGTATTTT. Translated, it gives CSVIQGLAYTDTQYF.

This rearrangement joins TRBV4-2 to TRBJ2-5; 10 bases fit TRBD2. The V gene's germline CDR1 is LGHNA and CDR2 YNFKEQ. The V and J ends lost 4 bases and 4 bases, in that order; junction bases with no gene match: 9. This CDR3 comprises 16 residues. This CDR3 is CASSRRLAGEGETQYF. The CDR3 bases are TGTGCCAGCAGCCGCCGCCTAGCGGGAGAGGGAGAGACCCAGTACTTC.

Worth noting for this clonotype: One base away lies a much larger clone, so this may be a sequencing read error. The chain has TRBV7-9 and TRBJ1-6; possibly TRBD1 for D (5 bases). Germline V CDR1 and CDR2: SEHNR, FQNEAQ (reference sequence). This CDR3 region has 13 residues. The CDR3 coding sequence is TGTGACACCTCGGGTGAGGGGAATTCACCCCTCCACTTT. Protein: CDTSGEGNSPLHF. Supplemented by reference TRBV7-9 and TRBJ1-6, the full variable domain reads DTGVSQNPRHKITKRGQNVTFRCDPISEHNRLYWYRQTLGQGPEFLTYFQNEAQLEKSRLLSDRFSAERPKGSFSTLEIQRTEQGDSAMYLCDTSGEGNSPLHFGNGTRLTVT.

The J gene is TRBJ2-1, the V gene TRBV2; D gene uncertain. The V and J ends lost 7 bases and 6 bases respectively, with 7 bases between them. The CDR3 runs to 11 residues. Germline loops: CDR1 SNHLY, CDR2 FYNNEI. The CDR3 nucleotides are TGTGCCAGCATGGTAGGCAATGAGCAGTTCTTC. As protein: CASMVGNEQFF.

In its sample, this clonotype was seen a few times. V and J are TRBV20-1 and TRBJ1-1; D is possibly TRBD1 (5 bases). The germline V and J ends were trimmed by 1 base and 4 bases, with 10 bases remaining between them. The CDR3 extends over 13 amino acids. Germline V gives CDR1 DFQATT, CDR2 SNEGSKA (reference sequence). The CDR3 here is CSARGGGSTEAFF. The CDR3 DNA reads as TGCAGTGCTAGAGGGGGGGGGTCCACTGAAGCTTTCTTT.

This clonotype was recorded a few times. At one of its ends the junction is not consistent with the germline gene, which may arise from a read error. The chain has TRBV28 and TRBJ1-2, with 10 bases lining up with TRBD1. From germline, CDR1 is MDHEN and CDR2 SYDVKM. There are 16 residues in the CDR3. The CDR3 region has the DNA TGTGCCAACAGTTTCGCGGGACAGGGGCCGACCTATGGCTACACCTTC. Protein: CANSFAGQGPTYGYTF.

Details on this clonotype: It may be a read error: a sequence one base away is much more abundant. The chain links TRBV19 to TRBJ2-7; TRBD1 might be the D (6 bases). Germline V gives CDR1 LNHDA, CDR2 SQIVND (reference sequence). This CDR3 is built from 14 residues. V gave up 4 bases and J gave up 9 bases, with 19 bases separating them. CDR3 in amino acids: CASSTTGQVGGQYF. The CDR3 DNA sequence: TGTGCCAGTAGTACTACGGGACAAGTCGGCGGGCAGTACTTC.

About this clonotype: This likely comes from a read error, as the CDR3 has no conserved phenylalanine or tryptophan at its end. In DNA form, the CDR3 reads TGTGCCAGCAGTTTATCCGGGTACCAAGAGACCCAGTACTTA. Protein: CASSLSGYQETQYL. The chain uses TRBV27 and TRBJ2-5; D ambiguous. Trimming shortened V by 0 bases and J by 0 bases, and 5 bases separated the two germline ends. The CDR3 contains 14 residues. Germline assignment: CDR1 MNHEY and CDR2 SMNVEV (reference sequence).

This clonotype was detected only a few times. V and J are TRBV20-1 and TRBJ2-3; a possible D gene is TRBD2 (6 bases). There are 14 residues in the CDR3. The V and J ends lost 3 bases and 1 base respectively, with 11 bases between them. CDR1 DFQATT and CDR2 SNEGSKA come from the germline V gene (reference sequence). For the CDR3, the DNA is TGCAGTGCTAGCTGGTCGGGAGGCACAGATACGCAGTATTTT. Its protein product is CSASWSGGTDTQYF.

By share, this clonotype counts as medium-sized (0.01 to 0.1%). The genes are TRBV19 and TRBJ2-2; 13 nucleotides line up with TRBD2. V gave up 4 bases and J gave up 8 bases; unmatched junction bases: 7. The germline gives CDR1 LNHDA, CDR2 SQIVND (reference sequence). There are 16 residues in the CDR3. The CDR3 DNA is TGTGCCAGTAGTAGGGGACTAGCGGGACGATCGGGGGAGCTGTTTTTT. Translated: CASSRGLAGRSGELFF. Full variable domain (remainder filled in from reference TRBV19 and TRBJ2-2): DGGITQSPKYLFRKEGQNVTLSCEQNLNHDAMYWYRQDPGQGLRLIYYSQIVNDFQKGDIAEGYSVSREKKESFPLTVTSAQKNPTAFYLCASSRGLAGRSGELFFGEGSRLTVL.

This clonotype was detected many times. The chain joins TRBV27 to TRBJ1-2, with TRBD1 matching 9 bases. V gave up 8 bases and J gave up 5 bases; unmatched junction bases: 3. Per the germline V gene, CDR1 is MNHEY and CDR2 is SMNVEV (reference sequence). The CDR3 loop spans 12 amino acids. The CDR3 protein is CASRTGDYGYTF. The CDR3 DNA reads TGTGCCAGCCGGACAGGGGATTATGGCTACACCTTC.

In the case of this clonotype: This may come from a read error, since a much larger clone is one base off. The CDR3 nucleotides are TGTGCCAGAAGCCCAACCGCCGGGACAGGGGGCCTCTACGAGCAGTACTTC. As protein: CARSPTAGTGGLYEQYF. This sequence joins TRBV11-3 and TRBJ2-7; TRBD1 agrees at 12 bases. Trimming at V came to 9 bases and at J to 3 bases, leaving 15 bases not matched to a gene. In germline, CDR1 is SGHNT, CDR2 YENEEA. The CDR3 sequence is 17 residues long.

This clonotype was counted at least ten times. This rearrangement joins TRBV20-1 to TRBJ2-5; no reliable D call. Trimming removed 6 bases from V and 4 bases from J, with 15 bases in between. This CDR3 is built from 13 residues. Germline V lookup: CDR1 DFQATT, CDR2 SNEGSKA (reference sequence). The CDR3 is CSAPPGVGETQYF. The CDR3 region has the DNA TGCAGTGCCCCCCCTGGAGTAGGAGAGACCCAGTACTTC.

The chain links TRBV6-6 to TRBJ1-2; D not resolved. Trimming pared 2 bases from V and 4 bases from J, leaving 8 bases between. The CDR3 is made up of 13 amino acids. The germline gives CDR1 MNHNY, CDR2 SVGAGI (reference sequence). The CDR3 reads CASSYGGVYGYTF. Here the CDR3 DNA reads TGTGCCAGCAGTTACGGTGGAGTCTATGGCTACACCTTC.